The source of this TCR beta chain is a study of T-cell reconstitution after alpha-beta-depleted transplantation in children. This clonotype was found a few times. Using unique molecular identifiers, the investigators prepared the TCRbeta library. In TCRdb, the PCR reads were re-called with MiXCR into one record per CDR3 protein. The data show some 460,000 distinct CDR3 sequences, around 15% seen once. Per germline, CDR1 WSHSY and CDR2 SAAADI. The CDR3 loop spans 16 amino acids. Trimming took 3 bases from V and 2 from J; bases not matched to a gene: 8. The sequence was obtained from a boy under three years old who had a stem cell transplant for Wiskott-Aldrich syndrome, so the T cells may come from the graft donor. Sequenced here: PBMCs, mostly from graft donor cells, sampled 360 days after TCRalphabeta/CD19-depleted stem cell transplant. The gene calls are TRBV10-2 and TRBJ2-7; TRBD2 matches 9 bases. The CDR3 sequence: CASSEVGGRAPYEQYF. Written as DNA, the CDR3 is TGCGCCAGCAGTGAAGTTGGCGGGAGGGCCCCCTACGAGCAGTACTTC.